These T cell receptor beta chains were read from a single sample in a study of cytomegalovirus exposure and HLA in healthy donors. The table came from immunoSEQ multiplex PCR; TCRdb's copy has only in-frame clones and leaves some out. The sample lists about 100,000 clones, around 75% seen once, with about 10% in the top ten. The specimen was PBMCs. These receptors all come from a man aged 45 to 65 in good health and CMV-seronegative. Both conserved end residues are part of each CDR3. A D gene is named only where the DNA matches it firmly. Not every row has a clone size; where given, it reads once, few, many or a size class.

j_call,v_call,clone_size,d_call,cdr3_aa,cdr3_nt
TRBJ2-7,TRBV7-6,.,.,CASSLDTLYEQYF,TGTGCCAGCAGCCTCGACACTCTCTACGAGCAGTACTTC
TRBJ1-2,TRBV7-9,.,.,CASSLAPAGNYGYTF,TGTGCCAGCAGCTTAGCGCCGGCAGGGAACTATGGCTACACCTTC
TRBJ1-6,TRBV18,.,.,CASSPPAGGNSPLHF,TGTGCCAGCTCACCACCGGCAGGTGGTAATTCACCCCTCCACTTT
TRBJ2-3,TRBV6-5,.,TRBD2,CASTRAGDPDTQYF,TGTGCCAGCACCAGGGCGGGGGACCCAGATACGCAGTATTTT
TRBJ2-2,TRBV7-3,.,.,CASSLVAGAGELFF,TGTGCCAGCAGCTTAGTTGCCGGGGCCGGGGAGCTGTTTTTT
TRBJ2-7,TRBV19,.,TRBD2,CASRGRGRENYEQYF,TGTGCCAGTAGAGGTCGCGGGAGGGAGAACTACGAGCAGTACTTC
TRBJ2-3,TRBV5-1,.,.,CASSLGGDADTQYF,TGCGCCAGCAGCCTAGGGGGGGACGCAGATACGCAGTATTTT
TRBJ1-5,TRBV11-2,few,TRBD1,CASSLDRTSNQPQHF,TGTGCCAGCAGCCTGGACAGGACTAGCAATCAGCCCCAGCATTTT
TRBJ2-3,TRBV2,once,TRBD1,CASGSTGAATDTQYF,TGTGCCAGCGGCTCGACAGGGGCGGCCACAGATACGCAGTATTTT
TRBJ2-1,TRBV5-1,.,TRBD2,CASSLIAGGSYNEQFF,TGCGCCAGCAGCTTAATAGCGGGGGGCTCCTACAATGAGCAGTTCTTC
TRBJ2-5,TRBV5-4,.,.,CASSLMEETQYF,TGTGCCAGCAGCTTGATGGAGGAGACCCAGTACTTC
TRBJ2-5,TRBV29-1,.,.,CSVEAEYQETQYF,TGCAGCGTTGAGGCGGAGTACCAAGAGACCCAGTACTTC
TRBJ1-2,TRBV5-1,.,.,CASSWGSTYGYTF,TGCGCCAGCAGCTGGGGCAGCACCTATGGCTACACCTTC
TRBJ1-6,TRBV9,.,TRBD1,CASSVEGQGNNSPLHF,TGTGCCAGCAGCGTAGAGGGACAGGGTAATAATTCACCCCTCCACTTT
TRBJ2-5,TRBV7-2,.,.,CASSLGFQARETQYF,TGTGCCAGCAGCTTAGGATTTCAAGCGAGAGAGACCCAGTACTTC
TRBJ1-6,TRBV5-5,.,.,CASSHRNPGQRESPLHF,TGTGCCAGCAGCCACCGAAATCCGGGACAAAGAGAGTCACCCCTCCACTTT
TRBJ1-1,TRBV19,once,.,CASSIGTGRNTEAFF,TGTGCCAGTAGTATAGGAACAGGGCGGAACACTGAAGCTTTCTTT
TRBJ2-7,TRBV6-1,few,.,CASIQSGRHEQYF,TGTGCCAGCATCCAGTCTGGGCGCCACGAGCAGTACTTC
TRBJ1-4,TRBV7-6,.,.,CASSLSRGEKLFF,TGTGCCAGCAGCTTAAGTCGCGGGGAAAAACTGTTTTTT
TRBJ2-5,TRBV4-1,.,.,CASSPTFQETQYF,TGCGCCAGCAGCCCCACATTTCAAGAGACCCAGTACTTC
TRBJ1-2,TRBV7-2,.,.,CASRAGVGVWGYTF,TGTGCCAGCCGGGCGGGGGTGGGGGTATGGGGCTACACCTTC
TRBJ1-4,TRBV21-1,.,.,CASTPTGTQTNEKLFF,TGTGCCAGCACCCCGACAGGCACCCAAACTAATGAAAAACTGTTTTTT
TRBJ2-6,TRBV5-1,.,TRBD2,CASSSGGDSGANVLTF,TGCGCCAGCAGCTCGGGGGGAGACTCTGGGGCCAACGTCCTGACTTTC
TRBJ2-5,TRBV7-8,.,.,CASSTRTLQETQYF,TGTGCCAGCAGCACCAGAACCTTACAAGAGACCCAGTACTTC
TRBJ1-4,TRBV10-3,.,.,CAISEGREGEKLFF,TGTGCCATCAGTGAGGGGAGGGAAGGTGAAAAACTGTTTTTT
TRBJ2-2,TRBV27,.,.,CASSPILGDVGTGELFF,TGTGCCAGCAGTCCAATTTTAGGGGATGTTGGCACCGGGGAGCTGTTTTTT
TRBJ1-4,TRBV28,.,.,CASRLPGATNEKLFF,TGTGCCAGCAGGCTACCGGGGGCAACTAATGAAAAACTGTTTTTT
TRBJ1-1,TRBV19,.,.,CASSIPGAPSRTEAFF,TGTGCCAGTAGTATCCCAGGGGCGCCGAGTCGGACTGAAGCTTTCTTT
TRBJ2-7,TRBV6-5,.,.,CASSRAFLSYEQYF,TGTGCCAGCAGCCGAGCTTTTCTCTCCTACGAGCAGTACTTC
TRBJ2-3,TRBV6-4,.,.,CASSDPGAPGTQYF,TGTGCCAGCAGTGACCCCGGAGCTCCGGGTACGCAGTATTTT
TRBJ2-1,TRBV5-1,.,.,CASSLKRTAGEQFF,TGCGCCAGCAGCTTAAAGCGAACGGCGGGTGAGCAGTTCTTC
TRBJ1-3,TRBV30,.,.,CAWKGTGSGNTIYF,TGTGCCTGGAAAGGGACTGGCTCTGGAAACACCATATATTTT
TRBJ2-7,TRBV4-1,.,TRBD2,CASSQDRGGAYEQYF,TGTGCCAGCAGCCAAGATCGCGGGGGGGCCTACGAGCAGTACTTC
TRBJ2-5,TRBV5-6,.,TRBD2,CASSSSGLETQYF,TGTGCCAGCAGCTCTAGCGGATTAGAGACCCAGTACTTC
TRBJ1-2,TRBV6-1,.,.,CATLGGRLNYGYTF,TGTGCCACCCTTGGAGGGCGGTTGAACTATGGCTACACCTTC
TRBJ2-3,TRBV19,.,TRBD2,CASRAGRVTDTQYF,TGTGCCAGTAGAGCAGGGAGGGTAACAGATACGCAGTATTTT
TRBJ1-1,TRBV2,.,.,CARKWVRQYEAFF,TGTGCCAGAAAATGGGTACGACAATATGAAGCTTTCTTT
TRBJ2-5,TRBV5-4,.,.,CASSLQSSDQETQYF,TGTGCCAGCAGCTTGCAGTCTAGCGACCAAGAGACCCAGTACTTC
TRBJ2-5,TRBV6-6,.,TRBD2,CASSRAGVTGTQYF,TGTGCCAGCAGCCGAGCGGGAGTCACGGGGACCCAGTACTTC
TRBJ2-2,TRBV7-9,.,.,CASSGTQGIAGELFF,TGTGCCAGCAGCGGAACCCAGGGTATCGCCGGGGAGCTGTTTTTT
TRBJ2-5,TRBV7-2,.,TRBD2,CASSTRLAGEQETQYF,TGTGCCAGCAGCACCCGACTAGCGGGGGAGCAAGAGACCCAGTACTTC
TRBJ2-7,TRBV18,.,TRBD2,CASSKRTSDYEQYF,TGTGCCAGCTCAAAGCGGACTAGCGATTACGAGCAGTACTTC
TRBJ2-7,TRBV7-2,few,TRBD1,CASSDDRGFSYEQYF,TGTGCCAGCAGCGACGACAGGGGGTTTTCCTACGAGCAGTACTTC
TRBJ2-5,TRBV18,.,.,CASSPSPLQGSNRQTQYF,TGTGCCAGCTCACCCTCTCCCTTACAGGGATCCAACCGTCAGACCCAGTACTTC
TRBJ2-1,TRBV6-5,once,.,CASSYSIGGNEQFF,TGTGCCAGCAGTTACTCGATTGGGGGGAATGAGCAGTTCTTC
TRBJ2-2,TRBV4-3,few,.,CASSRETNTGELFF,TGCGCCAGCAGCCGAGAGACAAACACCGGGGAGCTGTTTTTT
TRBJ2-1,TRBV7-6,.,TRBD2,CASSLEFAGGPGEQFF,TGTGCCAGCAGCTTAGAGTTTGCGGGAGGGCCTGGTGAGCAGTTCTTC